The 2 T cell receptor beta chains presented below share a single source sample, sequenced in a study of T-cell memory formation after mild COVID-19. TCRdb re-derived calls from the 5' RACE reads in MiXCR, one entry per CDR3 protein. Of 180,000 or so distinct CDR3 sequences listed, roughly 16% are singletons. Sample: PBMCs or a T cell subset sorted from them (not recorded which). The receptors stem from an adult woman who had mild COVID-19 (a few samples of this study predate the infection). Cell type and time point are not known.

In its sample, this clonotype was seen a few times. The V gene is TRBV4-2, the J gene TRBJ2-5; D is undetermined. V lost 1 base and J 4 bases, leaving 13 bases between the germline ends. The CDR3 has 15 residues. Germline V gene data show CDR1 as LGHNA and CDR2 as YNFKEQ. The CDR3 DNA reads as TGTGCCAGCAGCCAAGCAGTAGGTACTGCAGAGACCCAGTACTTC. It is translated as CASSQAVGTAETQYF.

This clonotype showed up just a few times. The genes are TRBV5-1 and TRBJ2-7; 12 positions match TRBD1. The CDR3 consists of 15 residues. Germline V CDR1 and CDR2: SGHRS, YFSETQ. Germline trimming cut 5 bases from V and 7 bases from J; bases unmatched to any gene: 10. The CDR3 DNA reads TGCGCCAGCAGTGGTGCGGGACAGGGGGCCTGGGAGCAGTACTTC. It specifies CASSGAGQGAWEQYF.